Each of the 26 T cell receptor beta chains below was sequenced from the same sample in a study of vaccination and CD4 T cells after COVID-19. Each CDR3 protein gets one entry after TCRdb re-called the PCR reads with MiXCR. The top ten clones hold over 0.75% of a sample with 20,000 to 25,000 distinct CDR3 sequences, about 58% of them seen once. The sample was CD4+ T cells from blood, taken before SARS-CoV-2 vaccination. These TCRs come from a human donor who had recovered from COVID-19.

The CDR3 DNA follows: TGTGCCAGCAGCTCCACTAGCGGGAGCGAAGGCGAGCAGTACTTC. Translating gives CASSSTSGSEGEQYF. The rearrangement links TRBV7-9 to TRBJ2-7; 11 nucleotides match TRBD2. Germline trimming cut 4 bases from V and 6 bases from J; bases unmatched to any gene: 8. Germline lookup yields CDR1 SEHNR and CDR2 FQNEAQ (reference sequence). This CDR3 has 15 residues.

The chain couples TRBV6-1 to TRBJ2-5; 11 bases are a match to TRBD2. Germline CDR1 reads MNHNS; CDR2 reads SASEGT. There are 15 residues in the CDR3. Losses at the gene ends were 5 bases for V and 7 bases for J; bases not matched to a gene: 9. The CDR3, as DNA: TGTGCCAGCAGTCCTCATACTAGCGGGAGTGGGACCCAGTACTTC. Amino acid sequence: CASSPHTSGSGTQYF.

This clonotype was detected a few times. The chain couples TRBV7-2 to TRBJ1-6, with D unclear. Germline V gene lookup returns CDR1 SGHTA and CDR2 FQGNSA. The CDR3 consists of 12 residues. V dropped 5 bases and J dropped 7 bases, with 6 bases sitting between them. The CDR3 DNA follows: TGTGCCAGCAGCAGGGTGAATTCACCCCTCCACTTT. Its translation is CASSRVNSPLHF.

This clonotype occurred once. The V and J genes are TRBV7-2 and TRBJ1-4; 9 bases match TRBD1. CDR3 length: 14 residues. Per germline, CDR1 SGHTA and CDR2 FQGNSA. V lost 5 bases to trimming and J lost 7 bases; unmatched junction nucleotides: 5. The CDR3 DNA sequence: TGTGCCAGCAGCCAACAGGGGGCGCCTGAAAAACTGTTTTTT. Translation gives CASSQQGAPEKLFF.

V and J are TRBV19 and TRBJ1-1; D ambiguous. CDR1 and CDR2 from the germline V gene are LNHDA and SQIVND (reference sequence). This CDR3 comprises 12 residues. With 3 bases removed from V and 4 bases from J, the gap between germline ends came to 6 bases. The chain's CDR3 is CASSMGPTEAFF. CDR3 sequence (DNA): TGTGCCAGTAGTATGGGTCCCACTGAAGCTTTCTTT.

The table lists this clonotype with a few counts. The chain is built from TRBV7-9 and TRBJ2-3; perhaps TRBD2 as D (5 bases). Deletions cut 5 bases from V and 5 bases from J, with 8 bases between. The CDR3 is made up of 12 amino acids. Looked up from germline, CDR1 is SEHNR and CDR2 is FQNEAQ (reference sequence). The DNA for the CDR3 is TGTGCCAGCAGCCAGAGGGAAGATACGCAGTATTTT. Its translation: CASSQREDTQYF.

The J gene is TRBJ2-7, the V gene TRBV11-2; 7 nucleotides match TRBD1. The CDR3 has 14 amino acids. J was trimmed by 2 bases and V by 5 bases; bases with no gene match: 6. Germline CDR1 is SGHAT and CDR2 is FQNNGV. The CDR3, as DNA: TGTGCCAGCAGCCAGGGACAGCGACCCTACGAGCAGTACTTC. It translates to CASSQGQRPYEQYF.

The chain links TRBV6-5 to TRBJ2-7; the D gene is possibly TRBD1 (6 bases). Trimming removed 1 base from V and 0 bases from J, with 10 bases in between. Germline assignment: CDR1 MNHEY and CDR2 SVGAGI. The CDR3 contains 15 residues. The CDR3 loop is CASSYFLGGSYEQYF. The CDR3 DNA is TGTGCCAGCAGTTACTTTCTAGGGGGCTCCTACGAGCAGTACTTC.

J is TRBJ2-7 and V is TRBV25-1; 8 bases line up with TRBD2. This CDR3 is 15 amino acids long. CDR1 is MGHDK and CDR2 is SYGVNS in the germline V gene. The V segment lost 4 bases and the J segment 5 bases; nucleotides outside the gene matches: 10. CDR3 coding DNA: TGTGCCAGCAGTGCCCCCGGGAGGGCCTTCGACGAGCAGTACTTC. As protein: CASSAPGRAFDEQYF.

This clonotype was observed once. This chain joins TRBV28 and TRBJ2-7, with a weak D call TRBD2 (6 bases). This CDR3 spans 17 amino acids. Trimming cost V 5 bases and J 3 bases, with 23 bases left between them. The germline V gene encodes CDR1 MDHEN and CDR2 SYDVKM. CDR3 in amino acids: CASSSRLVAQDFYEQYF. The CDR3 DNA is TGTGCCAGCAGTAGCCGACTAGTAGCCCAAGATTTCTACGAGCAGTACTTC. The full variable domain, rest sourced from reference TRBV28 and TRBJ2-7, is DVKVTQSSRYLVKRTGEKVFLECVQDMDHENMFWYRQDPGLGLRLIYFSYDVKMKEKGDIPEGYSVSREKKERFSLILESASTNQTSMYLCASSSRLVAQDFYEQYFGPGTRLTVT.

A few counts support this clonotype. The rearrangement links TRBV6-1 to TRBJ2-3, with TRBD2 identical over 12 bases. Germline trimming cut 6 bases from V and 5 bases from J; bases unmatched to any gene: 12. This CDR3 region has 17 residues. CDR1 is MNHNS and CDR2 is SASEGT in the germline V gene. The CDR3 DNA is TGTGCCAGCAGCACGACTAGCGGGAGCGGTCAAAGAGATACGCAGTATTTT. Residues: CASSTTSGSGQRDTQYF.

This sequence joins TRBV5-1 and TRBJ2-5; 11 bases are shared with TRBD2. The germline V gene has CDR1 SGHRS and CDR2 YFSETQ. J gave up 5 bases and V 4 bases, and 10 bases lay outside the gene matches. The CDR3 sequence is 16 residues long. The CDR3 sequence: CASSETPSSGGETQYF. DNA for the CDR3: TGCGCCAGCAGCGAAACCCCCTCTAGCGGGGGGGAGACCCAGTACTTC.

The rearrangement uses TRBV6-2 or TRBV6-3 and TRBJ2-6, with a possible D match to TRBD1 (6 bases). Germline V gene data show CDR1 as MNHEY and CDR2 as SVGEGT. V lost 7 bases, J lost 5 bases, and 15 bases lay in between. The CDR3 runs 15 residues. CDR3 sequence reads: CASTTSGVRANVLTF. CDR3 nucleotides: TGTGCCAGCACCACTTCAGGGGTACGGGCCAACGTCCTGACTTTC.

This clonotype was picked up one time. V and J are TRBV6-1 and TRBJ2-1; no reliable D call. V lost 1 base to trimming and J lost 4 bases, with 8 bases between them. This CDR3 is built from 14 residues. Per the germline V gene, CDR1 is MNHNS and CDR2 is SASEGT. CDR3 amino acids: CASSEGSTYNEQFF. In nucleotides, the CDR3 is TGTGCCAGCAGTGAAGGCAGCACGTACAATGAGCAGTTCTTC.

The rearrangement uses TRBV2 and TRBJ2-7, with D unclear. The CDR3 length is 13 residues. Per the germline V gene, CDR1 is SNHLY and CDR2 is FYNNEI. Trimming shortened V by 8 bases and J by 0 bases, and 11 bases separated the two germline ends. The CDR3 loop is CASRTINSYEQYF. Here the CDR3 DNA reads TGTGCCAGCCGGACCATAAACTCCTACGAGCAGTACTTC.

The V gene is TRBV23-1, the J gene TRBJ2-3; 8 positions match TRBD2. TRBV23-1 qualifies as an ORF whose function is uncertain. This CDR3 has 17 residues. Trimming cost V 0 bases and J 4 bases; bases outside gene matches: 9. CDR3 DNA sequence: TGCGCCAGCAGTCAATCCCCAGGCGGGAGGTGCGCAGATACGCAGTATTTT. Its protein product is CASSQSPGGRCADTQYF.

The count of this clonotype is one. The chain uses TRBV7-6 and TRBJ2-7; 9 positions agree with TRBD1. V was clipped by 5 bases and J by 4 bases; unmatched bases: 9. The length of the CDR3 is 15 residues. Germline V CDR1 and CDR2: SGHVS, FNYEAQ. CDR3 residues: CASSPQAGQGYEQYF. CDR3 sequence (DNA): TGTGCCAGCAGCCCGCAAGCGGGACAGGGATACGAGCAGTACTTC.

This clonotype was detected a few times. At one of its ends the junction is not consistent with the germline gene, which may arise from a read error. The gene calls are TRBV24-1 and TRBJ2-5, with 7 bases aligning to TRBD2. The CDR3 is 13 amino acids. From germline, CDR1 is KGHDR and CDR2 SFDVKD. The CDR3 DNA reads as TGTGCCACCGGTGAGGGAGGGGAAGAGACCCAGTACTTC. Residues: CATGEGGEETQYF.

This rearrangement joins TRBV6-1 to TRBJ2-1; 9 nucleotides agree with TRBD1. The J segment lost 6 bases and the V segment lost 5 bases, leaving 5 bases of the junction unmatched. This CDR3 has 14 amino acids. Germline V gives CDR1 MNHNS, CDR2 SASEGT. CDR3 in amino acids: CASSRYRGPNEQFF. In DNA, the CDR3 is TGTGCCAGCAGTAGGTACAGGGGGCCCAATGAGCAGTTCTTC.

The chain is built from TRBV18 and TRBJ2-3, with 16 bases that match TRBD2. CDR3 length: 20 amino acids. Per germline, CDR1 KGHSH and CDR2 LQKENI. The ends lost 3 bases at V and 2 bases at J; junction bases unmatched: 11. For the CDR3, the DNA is TGTGCCAGCTCACCGGGACCGGGACTAGCGGGAGGGCCAGCCACAGATACGCAGTATTTT. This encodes CASSPGPGLAGGPATDTQYF.

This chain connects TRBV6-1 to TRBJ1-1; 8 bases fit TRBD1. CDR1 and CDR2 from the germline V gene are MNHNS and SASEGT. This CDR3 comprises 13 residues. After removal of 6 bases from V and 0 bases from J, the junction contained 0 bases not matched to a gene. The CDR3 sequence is CASRQGVNTEAFF. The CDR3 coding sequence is TGTGCCAGCAGACAGGGGGTGAACACTGAAGCTTTCTTT.

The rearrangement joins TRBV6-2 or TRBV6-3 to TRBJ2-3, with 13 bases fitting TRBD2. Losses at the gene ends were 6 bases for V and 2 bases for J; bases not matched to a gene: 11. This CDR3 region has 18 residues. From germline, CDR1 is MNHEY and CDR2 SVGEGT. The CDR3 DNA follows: TGTGCCAGCAGATCGACTAGCGGGAGGCCTTTTCACACAGATACGCAGTATTTT. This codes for CASRSTSGRPFHTDTQYF.

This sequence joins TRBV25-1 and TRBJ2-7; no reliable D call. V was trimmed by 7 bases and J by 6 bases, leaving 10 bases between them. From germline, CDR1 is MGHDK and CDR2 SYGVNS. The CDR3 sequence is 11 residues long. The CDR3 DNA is TGTGCCAGCACCCAAGGGTTCGAGCAGTACTTC. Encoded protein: CASTQGFEQYF.

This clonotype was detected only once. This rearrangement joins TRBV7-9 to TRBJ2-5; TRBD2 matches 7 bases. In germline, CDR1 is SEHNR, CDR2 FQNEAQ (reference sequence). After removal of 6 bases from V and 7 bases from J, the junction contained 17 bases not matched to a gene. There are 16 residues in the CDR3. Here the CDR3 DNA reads TGTGCCAGCAGAGAGTCACGGGAGGCCCTCGGGTTGACCCAGTACTTC. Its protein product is CASRESREALGLTQYF.

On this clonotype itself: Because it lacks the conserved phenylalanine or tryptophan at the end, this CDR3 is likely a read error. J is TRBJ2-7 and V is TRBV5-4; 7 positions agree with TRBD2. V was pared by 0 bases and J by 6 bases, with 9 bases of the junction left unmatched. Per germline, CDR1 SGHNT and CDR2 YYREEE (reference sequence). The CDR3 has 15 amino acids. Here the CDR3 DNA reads TGTGCCAGCAGCTTGGAGACCGGGGGGACGGGCGAGCAGTACCTC. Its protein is CASSLETGGTGEQYL.

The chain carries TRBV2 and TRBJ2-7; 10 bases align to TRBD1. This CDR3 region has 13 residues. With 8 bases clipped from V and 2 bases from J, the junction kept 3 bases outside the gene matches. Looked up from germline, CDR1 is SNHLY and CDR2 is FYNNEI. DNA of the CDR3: TGTGCCAGCCTCGGGACAGGGGCCTACGAGCAGTACTTC. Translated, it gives CASLGTGAYEQYF. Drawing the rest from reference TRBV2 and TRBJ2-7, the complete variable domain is EPEVTQTPSHQVTQMGQEVILRCVPISNHLYFYWYRQILGQKVEFLVSFYNNEISEKSEIFDDQFSVERPDGSNFTLKIRSTKLEDSAMYFCASLGTGAYEQYFGPGTRLTVT.